This is a list of T cell receptor beta chains from one sample in a study of control samples from healthy donors and cancer patients. The data were produced by immunoSEQ multiplex PCR, yet TCRdb's version contains in-frame clones alone and is incomplete. The repertoire holds 150,000 or so clones, with 80% to 95% as singletons. Sequencing was performed on blood. The source is a man aged 18 to 29 in good health. Each CDR3 is given with its conserved first and last residue. A D gene is named only where the DNA matches it firmly. Clone size is given for some rows only: seen once, a few or many times, or a class if the clone is expanded.

v_call,j_call,d_call,clone_size,cdr3_aa,cdr3_nt
TRBV7-2,TRBJ1-4,-,-,CASSPVGEKLFF,TGTGCCAGCAGCCCCGTGGGGGAAAAACTGTTTTTT
TRBV19,TRBJ1-2,-,-,CASSIPTPAGYTF,TGTGCCAGTAGTATACCGACCCCCGCGGGCTACACCTTC
TRBV7-9,TRBJ2-5,-,-,CASSPLGSGRYETQYF,TGTGCCAGCAGCCCCCTTGGCTCAGGCCGCTATGAGACCCAGTACTTC
TRBV6-2/TRBV6-3,TRBJ2-7,-,-,CASSYVDSYEQYF,TGTGCCAGCAGTTATGTGGACTCCTACGAGCAGTACTTC
TRBV4-2,TRBJ2-5,-,-,CASSQEGRDPETQYF,TGTGCCAGCAGCCAAGAAGGGCGGGACCCAGAGACCCAGTACTTC
TRBV27,TRBJ1-5,TRBD1,-,CASSWTGWFKQPQHF,TGTGCCAGCAGTTGGACAGGGTGGTTTAAACAGCCCCAGCATTTT
TRBV13,TRBJ2-5,-,-,CASSFRAGQETQYF,TGTGCCAGCAGCTTTCGAGCGGGCCAAGAGACCCAGTACTTC
TRBV6-2/TRBV6-3,TRBJ1-5,-,-,CASSKRTARQPQHF,TGTGCCAGCAGTAAAAGGACAGCCCGTCAGCCCCAGCATTTT
TRBV11-2,TRBJ1-2,-,-,CASSTGTESYTF,TGTGCCAGCAGCACCGGGACCGAAAGCTACACCTTC
TRBV19,TRBJ1-5,TRBD1,-,CASSRDREYDQPQHF,TGTGCCAGTAGTAGGGACAGGGAATATGATCAGCCCCAGCATTTT
TRBV19,TRBJ2-2,-,-,CASRGWERVNTGELFF,TGTGCCAGTAGGGGTTGGGAGAGGGTGAACACCGGGGAGCTGTTTTTT
TRBV3-1/TRBV3-2,TRBJ1-2,-,-,CASSLQSSAGYTF,TGTGCCAGCAGCCTCCAAAGTTCTGCGGGCTACACCTTC
TRBV30,TRBJ1-5,-,-,CAWRQGANQPQHF,TGTGCCTGGAGACAGGGCGCCAATCAGCCCCAGCATTTT
TRBV7-8,TRBJ1-2,TRBD1,few,CASSLAGVTGAVNYGYTF,TGTGCCAGCAGCTTAGCGGGTGTCACAGGGGCTGTTAACTATGGCTACACCTTC
TRBV20-1,TRBJ1-1,-,-,CSARGAFF,TGCAGTGCAAGGGGAGCTTTCTTT
TRBV7-6,TRBJ1-5,-,-,CASSFRGNQPQHF,TGTGCCAGCAGCTTCAGAGGCAATCAGCCCCAGCATTTT
TRBV6-1,TRBJ2-7,-,-,CASSDRGSYEQYF,TGTGCCAGCAGTGACAGGGGTTCCTACGAGCAGTACTTC
TRBV4-1,TRBJ2-2,-,-,CASSQVIGSTGELFF,TGCGCCAGCAGCCAAGTGATTGGGTCTACCGGGGAGCTGTTTTTT
TRBV5-1,TRBJ1-3,TRBD1,once,CASSAGDRGAGNTIYF,TGCGCCAGCAGCGCGGGAGACAGGGGAGCTGGAAACACCATATATTTT
TRBV9,TRBJ1-5,-,-,CASSQGSQPQHF,TGTGCCAGCAGCCAGGGGAGTCAGCCCCAGCATTTT
TRBV7-6,TRBJ2-3,-,-,CASSLSTLADTQYF,TGTGCCAGCAGCTTAAGCACGCTGGCAGATACGCAGTATTTT
TRBV2,TRBJ2-7,-,-,CASSTRSFDRGRYEQYF,TGTGCCAGCTCGACCCGCTCGTTCGATCGGGGCCGATACGAGCAGTACTTC
TRBV7-2,TRBJ1-2,-,-,CASSLGPRYGYTF,TGTGCCAGCAGCTTAGGTCCCCGGTATGGCTACACCTTC
TRBV28,TRBJ1-5,TRBD1,-,CASAPGQSNQPQHF,TGTGCCAGCGCCCCGGGACAGAGCAATCAGCCCCAGCATTTT
TRBV7-8,TRBJ2-5,-,-,CASSLGSGFQETQYF,TGTGCCAGCAGCTTAGGGTCCGGGTTCCAAGAGACCCAGTACTTC
TRBV2,TRBJ2-7,TRBD1,few,CASSGGTGTHEQYF,TGTGCCAGCAGTGGCGGGACAGGGACACACGAGCAGTACTTC
TRBV3-1/TRBV3-2,TRBJ2-7,TRBD1,-,CASGDRGLFEQYF,TGTGCCAGCGGTGACAGGGGGCTCTTTGAGCAGTACTTC
TRBV15,TRBJ1-5,-,once,CATSIIGGVMTQHF,TGTGCCACCAGCATCATAGGTGGAGTGATGACCCAGCATTTT
TRBV4-1,TRBJ1-1,-,-,CASSLQQRNTEAFF,TGCGCCAGCAGCCTACAACAGCGGAACACTGAAGCTTTCTTT
TRBV27,TRBJ1-1,TRBD1,once,CASSLISRGGQGFSEAFF,TGTGCCAGCAGTTTAATTTCTCGGGGAGGACAGGGCTTCTCTGAAGCTTTCTTT
TRBV6-5,TRBJ1-6,TRBD1,-,CASSRTGSNSPLHF,TGTGCCAGCAGCCGGACAGGGAGTAATTCACCCCTCCACTTT
TRBV29-1,TRBJ1-2,-,-,CSVEDGGGSSANYGYTF,TGCAGCGTTGAAGATGGGGGAGGAAGCTCAGCTAACTATGGCTACACCTTC
TRBV18,TRBJ1-1,-,few,CASSPSMTTAYTEAFF,TGTGCCAGCTCACCATCCATGACGACAGCCTACACTGAAGCTTTCTTT
TRBV7-8,TRBJ1-5,-,-,CASSLAGDGRNQPQHF,TGTGCCAGCAGCTTAGCTGGGGATGGGCGAAATCAGCCCCAGCATTTT
TRBV4-1,TRBJ1-3,-,few,CASSQRGGQGNTIYF,TGCGCCAGCAGCCAACGCGGGGGGCAAGGAAACACCATATATTTT
TRBV5-4,TRBJ2-5,TRBD2,-,CASSLRPAGGKETQYF,TGTGCCAGCAGCTTGCGCCCAGCGGGGGGGAAAGAGACCCAGTACTTC
TRBV27,TRBJ1-3,TRBD1,-,CASSVAGTGSGNTIYF,TGTGCCAGCAGTGTCGCCGGGACAGGCTCTGGAAACACCATATATTTT
TRBV4-1,TRBJ2-7,-,-,CASSYVGEEQYF,TGCGCCAGCAGCTACGTTGGGGAGGAGCAGTACTTC
TRBV5-4,TRBJ2-7,TRBD1,-,CASSSVQGYHEQYF,TGTGCCAGCAGCTCGGTACAGGGGTACCACGAGCAGTACTTC
TRBV7-6,TRBJ2-5,TRBD1,few,CASSPSTGLQETQYF,TGTGCCAGCAGCCCGTCGACAGGGTTGCAAGAGACCCAGTACTTC
TRBV7-9,TRBJ2-1,-,-,CASSVRSGEFF,TGTGCCAGCAGCGTAAGATCTGGGGAGTTCTTC
TRBV6-5,TRBJ2-7,-,-,CASRSLGTYYEQYF,TGTGCCAGCAGGAGTTTAGGGACTTACTACGAGCAGTACTTC
TRBV5-1,TRBJ1-6,-,-,CASSLEGGYNSPLHF,TGCGCCAGCAGCTTGGAAGGCGGCTATAATTCACCCCTCCACTTT
TRBV6-6,TRBJ1-1,TRBD1,-,CATQGAVPEAFF,TGTGCCACACAGGGGGCAGTACCTGAAGCTTTCTTT
TRBV18,TRBJ2-7,-,-,CASSHPPYEQYF,TGTGCCAGCTCCCATCCTCCCTACGAGCAGTACTTC
TRBV5-8,TRBJ1-6,-,-,CASSKIGQNLHF,TGTGCCAGCAGTAAAATAGGGCAAAACCTCCACTTT